This T cell receptor beta chain appears in the sequencing data of a study of T cells after yellow fever vaccination. Overall study: SMART-Seq v4 Ultra Low Input handled preparation of low-cell-number fractions.

The CDR3 has 12 residues. V was shortened by 10 bases and J by 7 bases, with 16 bases between the two germline ends. Germline lookup yields CDR1 MNHEY and CDR2 SVGEGT. There are a few counts of this clonotype. Its antigen is not identified. Making TCR cDNA involved 5'RACE template switching, which added UMIs and a universal primer site. Each CDR3 protein gets one entry after TCRdb re-called the 5' RACE reads with MiXCR. This sample carries about 74,000 distinct CDR3 sequences, roughly 7.4% of them seen once, and the ten largest clones take about a third. General study points: Post-booster reappearance was seen for most primary-vaccination clones (around 96% CD4, 80% to 90% CD8). Peaking faster, on day 5 versus 15, the secondary response was nonetheless weaker.

The source is a man aged 18 to 30 who received the YFV17D yellow fever vaccine. The rearrangement joins TRBV6-2 or TRBV6-3 to TRBJ1-1; tentatively, D is TRBD1 (6 bases). This specimen was CD8+ T cells sorted from PBMCs, taken about 5 days after the first yellow fever vaccination. The CDR3 loop is CATLQGGGEAFF. CDR3 DNA sequence: TGTGCCACCTTACAGGGCGGCGGTGAAGCTTTCTTT.